Shown below are 6 T cell receptor beta chains from a single sample sequenced in a study of persistence of HIV-infected CD4 T cells. The immunoSEQ assay was version 4, run in survey mode. The table came from immunoSEQ multiplex PCR; TCRdb's copy has only in-frame clones and leaves some out. Here the sample spans more than 30,000 clones, approximately 78% being singletons. Their target antigens are unknown. Overlapping HIV-1 Gag 15-mer peptides at around 0.91 ug per peptide per mL were used. Memory cells lacking CD40L and CD69 with high CD45RO were sorted. The sample was cultured CD4+ T cells from PBMCs, taken from a patient who received antiretroviral therapy. These receptors were obtained from an adult with HIV. The donor label of this sample is uncertain.

The rearrangement joins TRBV6-5 to TRBJ2-1, with 7 bases fitting TRBD2. V lost 4 bases and J lost 14; bases outside the gene matches: 5. This CDR3 contains 11 residues. The germline gives CDR1 MNHEY, CDR2 SVGAGI. Here the CDR3 DNA reads TGTGCCAGCAGTTTAGCGGGTAGGGAGTTCTTC. As protein: CASSLAGREFF.

This chain links TRBV5-1 with TRBJ2-2; D call uncertain. This CDR3 has 14 residues. V gave up 1 base and J gave up 7 bases, with 11 bases separating them. Germline V lookup: CDR1 SGHRS, CDR2 YFSETQ. The CDR3 here is CASSLRPPVGELFF. The CDR3 DNA is TGCGCCAGCAGCTTGAGGCCGCCTGTCGGGGAGCTGTTTTTT.

V is TRBV19 and J is TRBJ2-5; the match to TRBD1 covers 10 bases. Germline V gives CDR1 LNHDA, CDR2 SQIVND (reference sequence). CDR3 length: 18 residues. V gave up 5 bases and J gave up 5 bases; unmatched junction bases: 17. The CDR3 is CASSPRDRGIRSGETQYF. As DNA, the CDR3 is TGTGCCAGTAGTCCTAGGGACAGGGGAATTCGAAGCGGGGAGACCCAGTACTTC.

The chain employs TRBV10-3 and TRBJ2-7; D is undetermined. The germline V gene has CDR1 ENHRY and CDR2 SYGVKD. The CDR3 extends over 14 amino acids. Trimming removed 1 base at V and 2 bases at J, with 9 bases between. CDR3 bases: TGTGCCATCAGTGAGTTTGGGGAAACCTACGAGCAGTACTTC. Translating gives CAISEFGETYEQYF.

The chain couples TRBV19 to TRBJ2-1, with D maybe TRBD2 (6 bases). There are 17 residues in the CDR3. CDR1 LNHDA and CDR2 SQIVND come from the germline V gene (reference sequence). V lost 1 base, J lost 0 bases, and 13 bases lay in between. CDR3: CASSIGSGRSSYNEQFF. The CDR3 coding sequence is TGTGCCAGTAGTATAGGTAGCGGCCGAAGCTCCTACAATGAGCAGTTCTTC.

DNA for the CDR3: TGTGCCAGCAGCGTAGAACTAGCGACTAGCACAGATACGCAGTATTTT. Translating gives CASSVELATSTDTQYF. The chain is built from TRBV9 and TRBJ2-3, with 7 bases lining up with TRBD2. Germline loops: CDR1 SGDLS, CDR2 YYNGEE. J lost 0 bases, V lost 0 bases, and 4 bases had no gene match. This CDR3 contains 16 residues.